A single sample gave rise to the 5 T cell receptor beta chains below, sequenced in a study of shared clonotypes between healthy human individuals. Repertoires were generated with immunoSEQ multiplex PCR, while TCRdb's copy carries only in-frame clones and drops some. The sample lists roughly 500,000 clones, about 96% occurring once. The source material was naive CD4+ T cells sorted from blood. Subset in this sample: CD45RA+ positively selected. These receptor sequences come from a woman younger than 45 in good health.

V and J are TRBV28 and TRBJ2-1, with 13 bases that match TRBD2. Germline assignment: CDR1 MDHEN and CDR2 SYDVKM. J was trimmed by 5 bases and V by 3 bases; bases with no gene match: 7. The CDR3 totals 17 residues. In DNA, the CDR3 is TGTGCCAGCAGTTTTCCGGGACTAGCGGGATGGAACAATGAGCAGTTCTTC. It translates to CASSFPGLAGWNNEQFF.

The chain is built from TRBV27 and TRBJ2-7; 9 positions agree with TRBD1. The CDR3 is made up of 14 amino acids. V lost 5 bases, J lost 6 bases, and 8 bases stayed unmatched. CDR1 and CDR2 (germline): MNHEY, SMNVEV (reference sequence). CDR3 protein: CASSPSTGGSEQYF. The CDR3 nucleotides read TGTGCCAGCAGTCCCTCGACAGGGGGTAGCGAGCAGTACTTC.

This clone was found once. This chain links TRBV19 with TRBJ2-6, with D hard to call. CDR1 and CDR2 (germline): LNHDA, SQIVND (reference sequence). Between the trimmed V and J ends, which lost 5 bases and 0 bases, there was a span of 14 bases. The CDR3 extends over 17 amino acids. CDR3 nucleotide sequence: TGTGCCAGTAGTGTAATCGAAGGGTTCTCTGGGGCCAACGTCCTGACTTTC. It codes for CASSVIEGFSGANVLTF.

DNA of the CDR3: TGTGCCAGCAGTTACTTCGACAGGGATTCCTACGAGCAGTACTTC. Its translation: CASSYFDRDSYEQYF. The rearrangement joins TRBV6-5 to TRBJ2-7; TRBD1 aligns across 7 bases. Germline V CDR1 and CDR2: MNHEY, SVGAGI. This CDR3 is 15 amino acids long. Germline trimming cut 1 base from V and 1 base from J; bases unmatched to any gene: 4.

The chain employs TRBV7-9 and TRBJ1-3; 7 positions match TRBD1. V lost 4 bases and J lost 0; bases outside the gene matches: 0. Germline V gene data show CDR1 as SEHNR and CDR2 as FQNEAQ (reference sequence). CDR3 length: 14 residues. DNA of the CDR3: TGTGCCAGCAGCTGGGACAGCTCTGGAAACACCATATATTTT. It codes for CASSWDSSGNTIYF.